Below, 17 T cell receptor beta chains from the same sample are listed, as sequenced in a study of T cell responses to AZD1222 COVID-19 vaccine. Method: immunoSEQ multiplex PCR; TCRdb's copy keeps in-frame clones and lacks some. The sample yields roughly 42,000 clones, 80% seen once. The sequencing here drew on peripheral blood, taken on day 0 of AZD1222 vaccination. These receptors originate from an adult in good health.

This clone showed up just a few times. CDR3: CASSRGTDTGELFF. Here the CDR3 DNA reads TGTGCCAGCTCACGGGGGACAGACACCGGGGAGCTGTTTTTT. The chain couples TRBV18 to TRBJ2-2; TRBD1 matches at 7 bases. J gave up 3 bases and V 4 bases, and 2 bases lay outside the gene matches. This CDR3 is 14 amino acids long. The germline V gene has CDR1 KGHSH and CDR2 LQKENI.

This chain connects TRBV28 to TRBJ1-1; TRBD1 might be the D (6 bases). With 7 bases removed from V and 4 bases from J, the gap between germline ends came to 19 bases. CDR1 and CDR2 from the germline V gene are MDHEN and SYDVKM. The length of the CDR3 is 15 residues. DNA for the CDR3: TGTGCCAGCATCCTAGGGGGATCCGCGGGCACTGAAGCTTTCTTT. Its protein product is CASILGGSAGTEAFF.

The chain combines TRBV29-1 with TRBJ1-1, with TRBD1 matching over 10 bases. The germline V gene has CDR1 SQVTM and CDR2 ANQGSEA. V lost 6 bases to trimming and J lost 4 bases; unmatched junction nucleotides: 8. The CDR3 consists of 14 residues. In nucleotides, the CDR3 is TGCAGCGTCACCGCCGGGACAGGGGTCACTGAAGCTTTCTTT. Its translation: CSVTAGTGVTEAFF.

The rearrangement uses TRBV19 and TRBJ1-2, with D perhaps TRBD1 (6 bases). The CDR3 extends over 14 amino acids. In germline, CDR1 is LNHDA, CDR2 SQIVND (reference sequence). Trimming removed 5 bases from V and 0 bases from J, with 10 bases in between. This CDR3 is CASSQAGANYGYTF. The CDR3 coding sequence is TGTGCCAGTAGTCAGGCAGGGGCTAACTATGGCTACACCTTC.

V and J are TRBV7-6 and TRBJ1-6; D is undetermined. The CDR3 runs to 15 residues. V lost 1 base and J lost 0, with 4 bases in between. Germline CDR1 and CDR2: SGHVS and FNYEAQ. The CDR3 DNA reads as TGTGCCAGCAGCTTAGGGGGCTCCTATAATTCACCCCTCCACTTT. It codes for CASSLGGSYNSPLHF.

CDR3 loop: CASSQGRGNQPQHF. As DNA, the CDR3 is TGTGCCAGCAGCCAAGGAAGGGGCAATCAGCCCCAGCATTTT. V gene TRBV3-1 (or the pseudogene TRBV3-2) combines with J gene TRBJ1-5; no clear D gene. CDR3 length: 14 amino acids. Trimming removed 1 base at V and 2 bases at J, with 6 bases between. Germline loops: CDR1 LGHDT, CDR2 YNNKEL (reference sequence).

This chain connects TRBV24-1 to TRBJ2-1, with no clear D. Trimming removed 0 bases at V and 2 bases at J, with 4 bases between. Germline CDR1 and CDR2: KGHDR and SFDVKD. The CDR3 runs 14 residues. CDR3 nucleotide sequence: TGTGCCACCAGTGATTTGGGGCCCTACAATGAGCAGTTCTTC. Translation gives CATSDLGPYNEQFF.

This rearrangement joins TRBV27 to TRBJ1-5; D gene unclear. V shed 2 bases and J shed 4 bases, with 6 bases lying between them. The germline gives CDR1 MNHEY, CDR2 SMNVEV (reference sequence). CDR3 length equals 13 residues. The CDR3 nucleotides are TGTGCCAGCAGTTTAACCAGGAATCAGCCCCAGCATTTT. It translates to CASSLTRNQPQHF.

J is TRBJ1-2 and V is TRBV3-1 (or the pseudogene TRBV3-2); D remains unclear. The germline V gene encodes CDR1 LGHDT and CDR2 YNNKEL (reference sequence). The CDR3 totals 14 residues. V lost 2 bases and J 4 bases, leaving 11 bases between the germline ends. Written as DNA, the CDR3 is TGTGCCAGCAGCCAAATGTCAGCAACCTATGGCTACACCTTC. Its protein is CASSQMSATYGYTF.

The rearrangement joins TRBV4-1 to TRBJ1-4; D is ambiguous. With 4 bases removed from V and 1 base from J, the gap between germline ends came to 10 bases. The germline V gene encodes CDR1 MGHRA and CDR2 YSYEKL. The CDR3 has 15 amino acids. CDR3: CASSRDPQTNEKLFF. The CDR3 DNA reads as TGCGCCAGCAGCCGAGACCCACAAACTAATGAAAAACTGTTTTTT.

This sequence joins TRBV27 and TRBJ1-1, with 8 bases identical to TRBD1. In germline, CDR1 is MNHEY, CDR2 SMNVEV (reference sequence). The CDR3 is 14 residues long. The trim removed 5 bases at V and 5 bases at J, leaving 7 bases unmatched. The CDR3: CASSPGNRGTEAFF. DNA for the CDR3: TGTGCCAGCAGTCCTGGGAACAGGGGGACTGAAGCTTTCTTT.

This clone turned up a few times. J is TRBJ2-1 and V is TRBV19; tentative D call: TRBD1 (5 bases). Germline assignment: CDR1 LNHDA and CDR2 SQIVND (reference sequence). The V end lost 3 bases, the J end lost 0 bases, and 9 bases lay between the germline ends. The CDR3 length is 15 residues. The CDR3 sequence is CASSIDSSSYNEQFF. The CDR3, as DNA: TGTGCCAGTAGTATCGACAGCAGCTCCTACAATGAGCAGTTCTTC. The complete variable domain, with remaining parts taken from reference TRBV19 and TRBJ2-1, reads DGGITQSPKYLFRKEGQNVTLSCEQNLNHDAMYWYRQDPGQGLRLIYYSQIVNDFQKGDIAEGYSVSREKKESFPLTVTSAQKNPTAFYLCASSIDSSSYNEQFFGPGTRLTVL.

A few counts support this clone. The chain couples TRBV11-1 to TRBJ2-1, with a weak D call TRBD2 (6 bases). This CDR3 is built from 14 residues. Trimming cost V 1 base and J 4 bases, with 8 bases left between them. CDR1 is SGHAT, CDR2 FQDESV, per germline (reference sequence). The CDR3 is CASSLEGRYNEQFF. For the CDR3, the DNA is TGTGCCAGCAGCTTAGAGGGGAGGTACAATGAGCAGTTCTTC.

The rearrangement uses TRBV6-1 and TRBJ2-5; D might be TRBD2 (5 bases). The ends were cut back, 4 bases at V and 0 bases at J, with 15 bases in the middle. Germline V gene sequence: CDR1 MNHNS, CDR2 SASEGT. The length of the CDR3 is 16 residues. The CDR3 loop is CASSGRGMGYQETQYF. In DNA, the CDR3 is TGTGCCAGCAGTGGGAGAGGGATGGGGTACCAAGAGACCCAGTACTTC.

CDR3: CASSFVNTEAFF. The CDR3 DNA follows: TGTGCCAGCAGTTTCGTGAACACTGAAGCTTTCTTT. This chain uses TRBV6-2 or TRBV6-3 with TRBJ1-1; no firm D call. V lost 4 bases and J 0 bases, leaving 3 bases between the germline ends. In germline, CDR1 is MNHEY, CDR2 SVGEGT. This CDR3 has 12 amino acids.

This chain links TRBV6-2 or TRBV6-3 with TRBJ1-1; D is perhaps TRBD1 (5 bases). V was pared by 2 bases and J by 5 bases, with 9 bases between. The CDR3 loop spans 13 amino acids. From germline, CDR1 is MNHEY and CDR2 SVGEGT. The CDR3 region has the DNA TGTGCCAGCAGTTACCGGCCAGGGACTGAAGCTTTCTTT. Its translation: CASSYRPGTEAFF.

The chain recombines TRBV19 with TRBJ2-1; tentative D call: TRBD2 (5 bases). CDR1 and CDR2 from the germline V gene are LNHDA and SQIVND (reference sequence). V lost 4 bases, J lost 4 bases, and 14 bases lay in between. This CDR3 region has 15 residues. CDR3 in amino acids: CASSTVGSGYNEQFF. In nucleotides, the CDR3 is TGTGCCAGTAGTACGGTGGGCAGCGGATACAATGAGCAGTTCTTC.